This T cell receptor beta chain was captured by sequencing in a study of long-term antiretroviral therapy in people with HIV. Study conclusions and caveats: Control repertoires displayed wider CDR3 length ranges than the HIV repertoires. At every time point, clones expanded before ART dominated the repertoire. Blood dates from the mid-2000s to the late 2010s, possibly under older ART regimens.

In regard to this clone: As yet, its antigen is unknown.

immunoSEQ v3.0 was run at survey level. Generated by immunoSEQ multiplex PCR, the TCRdb table keeps only in-frame clones and is missing some. There are around 15,000 clones in the sample; 80% to 95% occur only once, and 13% lies in the top ten. Germline trimming cut 0 bases from V and 9 bases from J; bases unmatched to any gene: 3. Germline V gene data show CDR1 as LNHDA and CDR2 as SQIVND (reference sequence). This CDR3 contains 13 residues. One or more pre-ART and two or more post-ART PBMC samples were available from each donor. The specimen was unsorted PBMCs, collected 0.6 years after starting antiretroviral therapy. The chain employs TRBV19 and TRBJ1-1; 8 bases are shared with TRBD1. This clonotype originated in a woman in her thirties or forties with HIV. DNA for the CDR3: TGTGCCAGTAGTATAGATCCAGGGGGCAAAGCTTTCTTT. Residues: CASSIDPGGKAFF.